A single sample gave rise to the 8 T cell receptor beta chains below, sequenced in a study of blood T cell repertoires in COVID-19. Sequencing was performed with immunoSEQ multiplex PCR; in TCRdb, only in-frame clones are kept and a portion is missing. This table has 200,000 to 300,000 clones, 84% appearing once. The sequenced sample consisted of peripheral blood. Every receptor here comes from a human donor in a cohort sampled during active COVID-19.

V usage is TRBV5-1 and J usage is TRBJ2-1, with TRBD1 matching over 7 bases. The CDR3 runs to 16 residues. J was trimmed by 4 bases and V by 2 bases; bases with no gene match: 9. Germline CDR1 reads SGHRS; CDR2 reads YFSETQ. The CDR3 loop reads CASSFRTGPQYNEQFF. CDR3 nucleotides: TGCGCCAGCAGCTTCCGGACAGGCCCACAGTACAATGAGCAGTTCTTC.

The rearrangement uses TRBV5-1 and TRBJ1-2; D is possibly TRBD1 (5 bases). The CDR3 length is 11 residues. Trimming took 4 bases from V and 11 from J, leaving 12 bases between them. Looked up from germline, CDR1 is SGHRS and CDR2 is YFSETQ. As DNA, the CDR3 is TGCGCCAGCAGCCATGACAGTAGATACACCTTC. Translation: CASSHDSRYTF.

This sequence joins TRBV7-3 and TRBJ1-6; no firm D call. Trimming took 1 base from V and 9 from J, leaving 10 bases between them. This CDR3 has 14 residues. CDR1 SGHTA and CDR2 FQGTGA come from the germline V gene. The CDR3 region is CASSLIGSGSPLHF. CDR3 DNA sequence: TGTGCCAGCAGCTTAATTGGGAGTGGTTCACCCCTCCACTTT.

The chain uses TRBV18 and TRBJ2-2; D unclear. V was pared by 5 bases and J by 3 bases, with 10 bases between. The CDR3 is 14 amino acids. The germline CDR1 and CDR2 sequences are KGHSH and LQKENI. CDR3 amino acids: CASSENRDTGELFF. The CDR3 DNA reads as TGTGCCAGCTCAGAGAATCGGGACACCGGGGAGCTGTTTTTT.

The table lists this clone with a few counts. This chain uses TRBV5-1 with TRBJ2-1; TRBD2 matches 8 bases. V was clipped by 2 bases and J by 8 bases; unmatched bases: 9. CDR1 is SGHRS and CDR2 is YFSETQ in the germline V gene. The CDR3 length is 15 residues. CDR3 DNA: TGCGCCAGCAGCTTAAGACCCGCGGGAGGCGATGAGCAGTTCTTC. This gives the protein CASSLRPAGGDEQFF.

This rearrangement joins TRBV5-1 to TRBJ2-7; 7 bases map to TRBD2. The CDR3 consists of 18 residues. Germline V lookup: CDR1 SGHRS, CDR2 YFSETQ. The V segment lost 0 bases and the J segment 2 bases; nucleotides outside the gene matches: 14. The CDR3 region is CASSLVLRLGGGTYEQYF. DNA of the CDR3: TGCGCCAGCAGCTTGGTCCTGCGTCTCGGCGGGGGTACCTACGAGCAGTACTTC.

The rearrangement joins TRBV7-9 to TRBJ2-5; TRBD1 matches at 8 bases. With V trimmed by 3 bases and J by 9 bases, 0 bases remained unmatched. CDR3 size: 11 residues. Germline CDR1 reads SEHNR; CDR2 reads FQNEAQ (reference sequence). CDR3 DNA sequence: TGTGCCAGCAGCTTGGACAGGGCCCAGTACTTC. Protein sequence: CASSLDRAQYF.

The V and J genes are TRBV29-1 and TRBJ2-7; no clear D. The germline V and J ends were trimmed by 4 bases and 4 bases, with 11 bases remaining between them. Germline V gives CDR1 SQVTM, CDR2 ANQGSEA. There are 12 residues in the CDR3. The CDR3 loop reads CSVVFHEYEQYF. In DNA form, the CDR3 reads TGCAGCGTTGTTTTCCACGAGTACGAGCAGTACTTC.